A selection of T cell receptor beta chains follows, all from one sample in a study of blood T cell repertoires in COVID-19. TCRdb's copy holds only in-frame clones and misses some; the assay was immunoSEQ multiplex PCR. The sample contains approximately 250,000 clones, approximately 81% of which appear only once. Sequencing was performed on peripheral blood. The receptors here all came from a man in his 60s with acute or convalescent COVID-19. Both conserved end residues are part of each CDR3. A D gene is named only where the DNA matches it firmly. Clone sizes are given selectively: once, few, many, or a class where the clone is expanded.

>TRBV14|NA|NA|TRBJ1-6
CASSLTGSNSPLHF
TGTGCCAGCAGCCTGACAGGTTCTAATTCACCCCTCCACTTT
>TRBV7-9|NA|NA|TRBJ1-4
CASSQIRGSATNEKLFF
TGTGCCAGCAGCCAGATCAGGGGATCTGCAACTAATGAAAAACTGTTTTTT
>TRBV19|TRBD1|NA|TRBJ2-7
CASKQDRAVSSEQYF
TGTGCCAGTAAACAGGACAGGGCAGTTTCGAGCGAGCAGTACTTC
>TRBV10-3|TRBD2|few|TRBJ2-2
CATNLLASTGELFF
TGTGCCACCAACCTACTAGCGAGCACCGGGGAGCTGTTTTTT
>TRBV11-1|NA|NA|TRBJ2-2
CASSPLVNTGELFF
TGTGCCAGCAGCCCCCTTGTGAACACCGGGGAGCTGTTTTTT
>TRBV30|NA|NA|TRBJ1-2
CAWSVQPHVNGYTF
TGTGCCTGGAGTGTACAGCCCCATGTGAATGGCTACACCTTC
>TRBV28|NA|NA|TRBJ1-3
CASIQANTIYF
TGTGCCAGCATCCAGGCGAACACCATATATTTT
>TRBV19|TRBD2|NA|TRBJ2-3
CASSRAAGGPGGTDTQYF
TGTGCCAGTAGTCGTGCGGCGGGAGGCCCAGGCGGCACAGATACGCAGTATTTT
>TRBV4-2|NA|NA|TRBJ1-3
CASSQGPAAAPGNTIYF
TGTGCCAGCAGCCAAGGTCCGGCAGCGGCGCCTGGAAACACCATATATTTT
>TRBV19|NA|NA|TRBJ2-2
CASSANPSGELFF
TGTGCCAGTAGCGCAAACCCCAGCGGGGAGCTGTTTTTT
>TRBV5-4|TRBD1|NA|TRBJ1-2
CASRYRDRVTGYTF
TGTGCCAGCAGGTACCGGGACAGGGTAACCGGCTACACCTTC
>TRBV10-3|TRBD1|many|TRBJ1-1
CAISELAGGGTEAFF
TGTGCCATCAGTGAGTTGGCAGGGGGCGGCACTGAAGCTTTCTTT
>TRBV10-1|NA|NA|TRBJ2-7
CASKAGQSEEQYF
TGCGCCAGCAAGGCGGGCCAGTCGGAGGAGCAGTACTTC
>TRBV3-1/TRBV3-2|NA|NA|TRBJ1-5
CASSQSRPGNQPQHF
TGTGCCAGCAGCCAATCCAGGCCTGGCAATCAGCCCCAGCATTTT
>TRBV4-1|NA|NA|TRBJ2-1
CASSQGPLGIAHNEQFF
TGCGCCAGCAGCCAAGGGCCATTGGGTATAGCCCACAATGAGCAGTTCTTC
>TRBV11-2|TRBD1|NA|TRBJ2-7
CASSRPGTGSYEQYF
TGTGCCAGCAGCCGCCCCGGGACAGGGAGCTACGAGCAGTACTTC
>TRBV30|TRBD1|NA|TRBJ2-3
CAWKGGASTDTQYF
TGTGCCTGGAAAGGGGGCGCGTCGACAGATACGCAGTATTTT
>TRBV7-6|TRBD2|once|TRBJ2-5
CASRPSGRASRETQYF
TGTGCCAGCAGGCCTAGCGGGAGGGCCTCGAGAGAGACCCAGTACTTC
>TRBV7-2|TRBD2|few|TRBJ2-7
CASSLLAGSGGQYF
TGTGCCAGCAGCTTATTAGCGGGCTCGGGGGGGCAGTACTTC
>TRBV20-1|NA|NA|TRBJ1-5
CSARVEAVQHF
TGCAGTGCTAGGGTAGAGGCCGTCCAGCATTTT
>TRBV18|NA|NA|TRBJ1-2
CASSVGRPGEGYTF
TGTGCCAGCTCAGTAGGACGGCCGGGGGAGGGCTACACCTTC
>TRBV7-8|NA|NA|TRBJ2-2
CASSPTSSYGGELFF
TGTGCCAGCAGCCCTACTAGCAGTTATGGCGGGGAGCTGTTTTTT
>TRBV5-1|TRBD1|NA|TRBJ1-5
CASSRTGSLNQPQHF
TGCGCCAGCAGCAGGACAGGATCTCTTAATCAGCCCCAGCATTTT
>TRBV11-1|NA|once|TRBJ1-1
CASSPTRNTEAFF
TGTGCCAGCAGCCCAACACGGAACACTGAAGCTTTCTTT
>TRBV19|NA|NA|TRBJ1-2
CASSIAGQGYGYTF
TGTGCCAGTAGTATAGCGGGCCAGGGTTATGGCTACACCTTC
>TRBV28|TRBD2|NA|TRBJ2-7
CASRRGLAGGPTYEQYF
TGTGCCAGCAGGCGGGGACTAGCGGGAGGGCCGACCTACGAGCAGTACTTC
>TRBV3-1/TRBV3-2|NA|NA|TRBJ2-7
CASSQGGIRNEQYF
TGTGCCAGCAGCCAAGGCGGGATTCGCAACGAGCAGTACTTC
>TRBV6-1|TRBD2|NA|TRBJ2-3
CASSATSGGYSDTQYF
TGTGCCAGCAGTGCGACTAGCGGGGGCTATTCGGATACGCAGTATTTT
>TRBV4-3|NA|NA|TRBJ2-5
CASSQGAYGQETQYF
TGCGCCAGCAGCCAGGGAGCTTATGGGCAAGAGACCCAGTACTTC
>TRBV2|NA|NA|TRBJ2-6
CASSAQSGANVLTF
TGTGCCAGCAGTGCGCAGTCTGGGGCCAACGTCCTGACTTTC
>TRBV18|TRBD1|NA|TRBJ2-3
CASSPPTGGGTDTQYF
TGTGCCAGCTCACCTCCGACAGGGGGAGGCACAGATACGCAGTATTTT
>TRBV28|NA|NA|TRBJ2-6
CASAGSLSGANVLTF
TGTGCCAGTGCGGGCAGCCTCTCTGGGGCCAACGTCCTGACTTTC
>TRBV27|NA|NA|TRBJ2-3
CASNTYSKASRTQYF
TGTGCCAGCAACACTTATTCCAAGGCTTCGCGGACGCAGTATTTT
>TRBV6-1|NA|NA|TRBJ2-2
CASSDSVNTGELFF
TGTGCCAGCAGTGATTCGGTTAACACCGGGGAGCTGTTTTTT
>TRBV5-1|NA|few|TRBJ1-2
CASSLVVGAQDYGYTF
TGCGCCAGCAGCTTGGTAGTAGGGGCTCAGGACTATGGCTACACCTTC
>TRBV27|NA|NA|TRBJ2-7
CASAVAGVYEQYF
TGTGCCAGCGCGGTGGCAGGGGTTTACGAGCAGTACTTC